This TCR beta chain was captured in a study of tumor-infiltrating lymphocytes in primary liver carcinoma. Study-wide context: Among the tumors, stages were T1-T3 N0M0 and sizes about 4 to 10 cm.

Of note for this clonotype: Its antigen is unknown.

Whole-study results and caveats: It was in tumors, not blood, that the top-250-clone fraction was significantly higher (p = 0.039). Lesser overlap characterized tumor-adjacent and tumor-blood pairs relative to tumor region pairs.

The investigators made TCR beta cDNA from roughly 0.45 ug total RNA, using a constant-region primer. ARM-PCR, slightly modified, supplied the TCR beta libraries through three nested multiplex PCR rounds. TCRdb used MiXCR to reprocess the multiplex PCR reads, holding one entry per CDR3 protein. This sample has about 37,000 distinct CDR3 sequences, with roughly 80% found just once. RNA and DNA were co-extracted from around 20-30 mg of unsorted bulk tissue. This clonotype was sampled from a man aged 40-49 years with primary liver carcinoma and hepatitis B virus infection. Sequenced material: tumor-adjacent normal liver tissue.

The CDR3 nucleotides read TGTGCCAGCAGTTTTTACGGGAGCGCCCATGAGCAGTACTTC. This codes for CASSFYGSAHEQYF. The V gene is TRBV12-3 or TRBV12-4, the J gene TRBJ2-7, with D possibly matching TRBD2 (6 bases). This CDR3 is built from 14 residues. V shed 3 bases and J shed 7 bases, with 16 bases lying between them.